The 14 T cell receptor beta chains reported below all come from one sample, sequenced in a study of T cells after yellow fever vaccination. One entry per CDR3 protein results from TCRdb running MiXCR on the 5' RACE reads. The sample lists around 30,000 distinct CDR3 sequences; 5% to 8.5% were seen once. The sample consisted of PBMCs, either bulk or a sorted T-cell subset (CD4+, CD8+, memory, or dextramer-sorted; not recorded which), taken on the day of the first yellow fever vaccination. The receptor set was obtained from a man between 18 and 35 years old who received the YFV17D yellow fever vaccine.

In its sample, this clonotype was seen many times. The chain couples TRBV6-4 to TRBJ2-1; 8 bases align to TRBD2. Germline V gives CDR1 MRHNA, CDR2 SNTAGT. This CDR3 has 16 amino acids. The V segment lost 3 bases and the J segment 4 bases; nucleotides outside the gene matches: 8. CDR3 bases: TGTGCCAGCAGTGAATTTGCGGGGGGTCGGTACAATGAGCAGTTCTTC. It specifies CASSEFAGGRYNEQFF.

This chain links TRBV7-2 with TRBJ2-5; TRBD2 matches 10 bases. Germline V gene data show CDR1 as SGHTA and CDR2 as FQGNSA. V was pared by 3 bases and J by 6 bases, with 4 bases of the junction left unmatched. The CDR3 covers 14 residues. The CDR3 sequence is CASSFASGGQTQYF. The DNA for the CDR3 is TGTGCCAGCAGCTTTGCTAGCGGGGGTCAGACCCAGTACTTC. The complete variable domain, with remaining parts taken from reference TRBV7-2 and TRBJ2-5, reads GAGVSQSPSNKVTEKGKDVELRCDPISGHTALYWYRQSLGQGLEFLIYFQGNSAPDKSGLPSDRFSAERTGGSVSTLTIQRTQQEDSAVYLCASSFASGGQTQYFGPGTRLLVL.

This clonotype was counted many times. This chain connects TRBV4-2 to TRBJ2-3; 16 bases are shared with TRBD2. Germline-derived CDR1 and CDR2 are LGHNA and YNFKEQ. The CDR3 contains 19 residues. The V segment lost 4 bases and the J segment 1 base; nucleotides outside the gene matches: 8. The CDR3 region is CASSRSGLAGGFGTDTQYF. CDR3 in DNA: TGTGCCAGCAGCCGCTCGGGACTAGCGGGGGGGTTTGGCACAGATACGCAGTATTTT.

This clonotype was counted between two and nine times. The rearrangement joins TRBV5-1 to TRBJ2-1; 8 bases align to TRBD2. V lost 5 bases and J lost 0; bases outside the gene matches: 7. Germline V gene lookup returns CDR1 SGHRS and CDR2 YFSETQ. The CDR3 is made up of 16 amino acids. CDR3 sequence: CASRPGGGSSYNEQFF. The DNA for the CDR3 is TGCGCCAGCAGGCCGGGGGGGGGAAGCTCCTACAATGAGCAGTTCTTC.

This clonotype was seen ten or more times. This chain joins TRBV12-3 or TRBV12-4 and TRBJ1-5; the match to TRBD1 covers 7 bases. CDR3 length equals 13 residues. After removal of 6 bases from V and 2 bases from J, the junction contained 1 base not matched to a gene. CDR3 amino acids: CASRGTGNQPQHF. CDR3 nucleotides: TGTGCCAGCAGGGGGACAGGCAATCAGCCCCAGCATTTT.

CDR3 sequence: CASSLVANEQFF. CDR3 bases: TGTGCCAGCAGCTTGGTGGCGAATGAGCAGTTCTTC. The chain links TRBV5-4 to TRBJ2-1; D is unclear. Trimming took 0 bases from V and 7 from J, leaving 5 bases between them. This CDR3 region has 12 residues. The V gene's germline CDR1 is SGHNT and CDR2 YYREEE (reference sequence).

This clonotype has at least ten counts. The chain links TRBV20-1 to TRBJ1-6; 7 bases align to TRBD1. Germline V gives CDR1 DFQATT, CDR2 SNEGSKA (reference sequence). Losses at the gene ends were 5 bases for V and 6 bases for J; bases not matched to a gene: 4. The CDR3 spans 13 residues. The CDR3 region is CSAPGTANSPLHF. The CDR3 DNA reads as TGCAGTGCTCCCGGGACAGCTAATTCACCCCTCCACTTT.

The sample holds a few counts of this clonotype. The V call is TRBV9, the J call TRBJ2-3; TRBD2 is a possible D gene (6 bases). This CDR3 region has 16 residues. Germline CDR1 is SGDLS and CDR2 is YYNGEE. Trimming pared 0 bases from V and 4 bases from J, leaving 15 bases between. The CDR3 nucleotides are TGTGCCAGCAGCGTAGCTGGACGGGGGATGCCAGATACGCAGTATTTT. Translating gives CASSVAGRGMPDTQYF.

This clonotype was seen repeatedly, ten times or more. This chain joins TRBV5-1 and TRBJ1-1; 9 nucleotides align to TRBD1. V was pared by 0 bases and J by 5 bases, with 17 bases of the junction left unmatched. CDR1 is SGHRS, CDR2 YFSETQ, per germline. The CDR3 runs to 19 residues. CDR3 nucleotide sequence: TGCGCCAGCAGCTTGGGGGTTATCAGTGCCGGGACAGGGAGGACTGAAGCTTTCTTT. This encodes CASSLGVISAGTGRTEAFF.

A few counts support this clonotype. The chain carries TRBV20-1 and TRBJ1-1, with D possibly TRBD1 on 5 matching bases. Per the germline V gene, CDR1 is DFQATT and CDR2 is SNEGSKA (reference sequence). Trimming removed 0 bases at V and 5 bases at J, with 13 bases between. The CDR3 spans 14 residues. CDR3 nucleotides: TGCAGTGCTAGAGATTCTATCGGGGCTACTGAAGCTTTCTTT. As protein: CSARDSIGATEAFF.

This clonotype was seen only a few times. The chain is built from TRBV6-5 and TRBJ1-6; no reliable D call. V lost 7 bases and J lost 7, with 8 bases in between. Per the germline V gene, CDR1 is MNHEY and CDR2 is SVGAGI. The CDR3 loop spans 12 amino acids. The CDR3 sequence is CASTHSNSPLHF. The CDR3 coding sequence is TGTGCCAGCACTCACAGCAATTCACCCCTCCACTTT.

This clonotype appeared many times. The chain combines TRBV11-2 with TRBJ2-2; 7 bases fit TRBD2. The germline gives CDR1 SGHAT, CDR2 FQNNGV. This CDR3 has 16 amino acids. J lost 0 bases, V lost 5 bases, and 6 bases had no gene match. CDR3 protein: CASSPLRGANTGELFF. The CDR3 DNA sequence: TGTGCCAGCAGCCCGCTCCGGGGGGCGAACACCGGGGAGCTGTTTTTT.

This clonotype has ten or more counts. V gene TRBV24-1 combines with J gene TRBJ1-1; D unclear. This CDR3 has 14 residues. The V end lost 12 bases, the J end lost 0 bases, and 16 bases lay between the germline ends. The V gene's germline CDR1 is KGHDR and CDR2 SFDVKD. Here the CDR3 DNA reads TGTGCCTCCACCACAGAAAATATGAACACTGAAGCTTTCTTT. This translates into CASTTENMNTEAFF.

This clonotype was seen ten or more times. CDR3 in amino acids: CASSLGDGRLTDTQYF. The DNA of the CDR3 is TGTGCCAGCAGTTTAGGGGACGGACGACTCACAGATACGCAGTATTTT. This chain connects TRBV12-3 or TRBV12-4 to TRBJ2-3; either TRBD1 or TRBD2 may fit D (5 bases each). This CDR3 comprises 16 residues. V lost 1 base to trimming and J lost 2 bases, with 13 bases between them.